Included here is one TCR beta chain sequence, with context. This clonotype was seen many times. No cognate antigen has been identified for it. No much larger clone is present one base from it, and per-base qualities are unavailable. According to the germline V gene (reference sequence), CDR1 reads LNHNV and CDR2 reads YYDKDF. Including the terminal cysteine and phenylalanine, the CDR3 comprises 14 residues. Of the read, only the CDR3 DNA is kept; its 42 bases are in frame from base 1. A distance of 16 bases separates the germline ends of V and J, which lose 3 bases and 7 bases respectively. The data were obtained in a study of glioma-infiltrating T cells (dated by TCRdb to 2016 to 2017). General notes on the study: Low-grade gliomas were represented by WHO grade II oligodendrogliomas or astrocytomas, and glioblastomas were represented by WHO grade IV tumors that were sampled at initial rather than recurrent diagnosis. Glioma patients received dexamethasone for six or fewer days before surgery. Sequencing coverage of about 4- to 11-fold of about a million peripheral T cells was targeted for blood libraries. TCR alpha- and beta-chain repertoires were sequenced from glioma tissue, non-neoplastic brain tissue and matched peripheral blood mononuclear cells. To measure how far tissue and blood T-cell populations diverged, each tissue-infiltrating repertoire was compared against the peripheral blood repertoire of the same patient. Three low-grade glioma patients, fewer than 10 primary glioblastoma patients, and three non-glioma patients who contributed non-neoplastic brain tissue made up the paired cohort.

Surgical brain or tumor specimens were cryofrozen in liquid nitrogen immediately after resection, and peripheral blood cells were collected concurrently. The iRepertoire nested amplicon-rescue multiplex PCR (arm-PCR) platform was used to amplify TCR alpha and beta CDR3 regions from RNA. One-step reverse transcription and amplification used about 85-450 ng of tissue mRNA or PBMC total RNA as input. Following bead purification, Illumina adapters were added by a secondary multiplex PCR, and the libraries were gel-purified between 200 and 400 bp. The libraries contained internal 6-nucleotide barcodes that were used for demultiplexing. The libraries were sequenced on an Illumina MiSeq using 2x220 or 2x250 nucleotide paired-end reads. The source study handled its data this way. Paired reads were merged using FLASH 1.2.11 and were aligned to the GRCh37 human genome using BWA-MEM, after which TRA and TRB reads were extracted. An IMGT-derived reference of cassette sequences and CDR3 motifs, with pseudogenes included, was used for V and J assignment. Reads were translated in three frames, and productive CDR3s were defined by a C…FGXG motif without stop codons. A clonotype was defined as a unique combination of a V-J cassette pair and a CDR3 amino acid sequence. Reads were filtered by Hamming distance, with the threshold set by the sequence error rate of each sample in mapped regions. TCRdb trimmed the raw reads at Q25, called clones with MiXCR and kept productive beta chains. Duplicate CDR3 protein sequences are folded into a single record with the most common DNA and genes. TCRdb's processing, not the study's, gives the V and J calls here. The sample table lists roughly 350,000 distinct CDR3 sequences, 41% of them with a count of one. 12% of the sample is taken by the ten largest.

The study at large found these results: Only a very small number of CDR3 sequences turned up in both tissue and blood, a result put down to high CDR3 diversity combined with limited sampling. Small numbers underpinned the group comparisons: roughly 8 glioblastoma patients, three low-grade glioma patients and three non-neoplastic patients. Patients with low tissue-blood divergence were marked by a signature set of shared blood CDR3 motifs, and this signature set was depleted in highly divergent patients. VJ-independent divergence between tissue and blood was below expectation in non-neoplastic patients but above expectation in all gliomas, especially low-grade gliomas.

This chain joins TRBV15 to TRBJ2-7; the D gene may be TRBD1 or TRBD2, since each aligns over 6 bases. The sample comprised glioma tissue, nonneoplastic brain tissue, or PBMCs (not recorded which). The receptor was isolated from a human donor with low-grade glioma or glioblastoma, undergoing nonglioma brain surgery, or in good health (not recorded which). The DNA is as follows: TGTGCCACCAGCAGGGATTCGGGGGCGAGGGAGCAGTACTTC. Its protein product is CATSRDSGAREQYF.